Following are 14 T cell receptor beta chains from one sample sequenced in a study of OX40 agonist ivuxolimab in advanced cancers. Profiled with immunoSEQ multiplex PCR; TCRdb holds only in-frame clones, not every one. The sample includes about 94,000 clones, less than 95% of them seen just once. The sample was CD4+ or CD8+ T cells sorted from blood, taken in a trial of the OX40 agonist ivuxolimab. All receptors derive from an adult with an advanced solid tumor such as melanoma, head and neck, liver or kidney cancer.

In this sample, this clone turned up a few times. The chain joins TRBV19 to TRBJ1-5; maybe TRBD1 (6 bases). Germline V CDR1 and CDR2: LNHDA, SQIVND (reference sequence). The ends were cut back, 5 bases at V and 7 bases at J, with 18 bases in the middle. This CDR3 has 15 amino acids. In DNA form, the CDR3 reads TGTGCCAGTAGTTCCTTCACTGGGGGCAGGCAGCCCCAGCATTTT. Its protein is CASSSFTGGRQPQHF.

As to this clone: This specimen includes other DNA sequences encoding the same CDR3. This rearrangement joins TRBV5-1 to TRBJ2-5; no firm D call. Germline lookup yields CDR1 SGHRS and CDR2 YFSETQ. CDR3 length: 14 residues. V dropped 0 bases and J dropped 1 base, with 7 bases sitting between them. The chain's CDR3 is CASSLAGSQETQYF. CDR3 bases: TGCGCCAGCAGCTTGGCCGGAAGCCAAGAGACCCAGTACTTC.

This chain uses TRBV5-1 with TRBJ1-1; D is uncertain. This CDR3 has 15 amino acids. CDR1 and CDR2 from the germline V gene are SGHRS and YFSETQ. Between the trimmed V and J ends, which lost 0 bases and 0 bases, there was a span of 9 bases. In nucleotides, the CDR3 is TGCGCCAGCAGCTTGGCCAGCACACTGAACACTGAAGCTTTCTTT. This sequence encodes CASSLASTLNTEAFF.

This clone has just one count. The rearrangement joins TRBV5-1 to TRBJ1-1, with TRBD1 as a possible D gene (5 bases). Germline CDR1 reads SGHRS; CDR2 reads YFSETQ. The CDR3 loop spans 15 amino acids. V was clipped by 2 bases and J by 2 bases, with 13 bases between them. The CDR3: CASSLVPGINTEAFF. The CDR3 coding sequence is TGCGCCAGCAGCTTAGTTCCAGGGATTAACACTGAAGCTTTCTTT.

This clone occurred once. The CDR3 protein is CASRPGRDTQYF. The CDR3 DNA reads as TGTGCCAGCAGACCTGGCCGAGATACGCAGTATTTT. V gene TRBV28 combines with J gene TRBJ2-3, with D unresolved. The V end lost 6 bases, the J end lost 5 bases, and 9 bases lay between the germline ends. CDR3 length: 12 amino acids. The germline V gene has CDR1 MDHEN and CDR2 SYDVKM.

The chain employs TRBV27 and TRBJ2-3; D remains unclear. Trimming shortened V by 4 bases and J by 1 base, and 6 bases separated the two germline ends. This CDR3 region has 13 residues. The germline CDR1 and CDR2 sequences are MNHEY and SMNVEV (reference sequence). In DNA form, the CDR3 reads TGTGCCAGCAGTTCCTCCGGCACAGATACGCAGTATTTT. This encodes CASSSSGTDTQYF.

This rearrangement joins TRBV27 to TRBJ2-2; 12 nucleotides agree with TRBD2. The V gene end was trimmed by 7 bases and the J gene end by 4 bases; junction bases not matched to a gene: 13. CDR1 is MNHEY and CDR2 is SMNVEV in the germline V gene (reference sequence). This CDR3 comprises 18 residues. The CDR3 nucleotides read TGTGCCAGCACCCAATTGGGGGGGACTAGCGGGTTCACCGGGGAGCTGTTTTTT. Its protein product is CASTQLGGTSGFTGELFF.

This chain connects TRBV10-3 to TRBJ2-7, with D possibly called TRBD1 or TRBD2 (5 bases each). The CDR3 sequence is 15 residues long. V lost 10 bases, J lost 4 bases, and 23 bases lay in between. Germline CDR1 ENHRY, CDR2 SYGVKD. The CDR3 nucleotides read TGTGCCACCGGGCGGTCCGGGACCACCGCTTACGAGCAGTACTTC. This gives the protein CATGRSGTTAYEQYF.

The chain couples TRBV6-6 to TRBJ2-5; D unclear. The germline V and J ends were trimmed by 0 bases and 0 bases, with 5 bases remaining between them. The CDR3 covers 14 residues. Germline V lookup: CDR1 MNHNY, CDR2 SVGAGI (reference sequence). The CDR3 nucleotides are TGTGCCAGCAGTTACTCAGCGTACCAAGAGACCCAGTACTTC. Residues: CASSYSAYQETQYF.

The chain combines TRBV28 with TRBJ1-2, with D perhaps TRBD1 (5 bases). Trimming removed 5 bases from V and 2 bases from J, with 15 bases in between. The CDR3 sequence is 15 residues long. Germline CDR1 and CDR2: MDHEN and SYDVKM. This CDR3 reads CASSLHRPGNYGYTF. The CDR3 DNA reads as TGTGCCAGCAGTCTCCACCGACCAGGGAACTATGGCTACACCTTC.

The chain employs TRBV5-1 and TRBJ1-1; D not resolved. Germline assignment: CDR1 SGHRS and CDR2 YFSETQ. The V and J ends lost 2 bases and 0 bases respectively, with 17 bases between them. The CDR3 runs to 17 residues. CDR3 sequence (DNA): TGCGCCAGCAGCTTAGGGCACACACCGGGGATGAACACTGAAGCTTTCTTT. Amino acids: CASSLGHTPGMNTEAFF.

As DNA, the CDR3 is TGTGCCAGCAGCCTAGACAGGGGGCCCTACGAGCAGTACTTC. Its translation is CASSLDRGPYEQYF. The chain recombines TRBV7-9 with TRBJ2-7, with 10 bases that match TRBD1. There are 14 residues in the CDR3. Germline assignment: CDR1 SEHNR and CDR2 FQNEAQ (reference sequence). V trimming: 5 bases; J trimming: 2 bases; junction bases outside the gene matches: 3.

The V and J genes are TRBV11-2 and TRBJ2-3; D may correspond to TRBD1 or TRBD2 (5 bases each). The V and J ends lost 6 bases and 6 bases respectively, with 22 bases between them. The CDR3 is 16 residues long. The germline gives CDR1 SGHAT, CDR2 FQNNGV. This chain's CDR3 is CASSPYGAGTGDTQYF. The DNA for the CDR3 is TGTGCCAGCAGTCCATATGGAGCAGGGACCGGGGATACGCAGTATTTT.

V and J are TRBV4-1 and TRBJ2-5; 11 positions agree with TRBD2. This CDR3 spans 17 amino acids. Losses at the gene ends were 0 bases for V and 0 bases for J; bases not matched to a gene: 3. The germline V gene has CDR1 MGHRA and CDR2 YSYEKL. CDR3 loop: CASSQDLLAGDQETQYF. DNA for the CDR3: TGCGCCAGCAGCCAAGACCTACTAGCGGGGGACCAAGAGACCCAGTACTTC.